This T cell receptor beta chain was sequenced during a study of monozygotic twins with inflammatory bowel disease. Findings of the study overall: Differing T cell subtypes remained indistinguishable.

The input for each TCR library was about 3.5 ug of total RNA. TCRalpha along with TCRbeta cDNA was subjected to two nested PCRs lasting 16 and 9 cycles. Following a re-call of the 5' RACE reads, TCRdb has one entry per CDR3 protein and lacks DNA. This table lists about 210,000 distinct CDR3 sequences. Turning to this clonotype: Its antigen is undetermined.

The CDR3 is 14 residues long. The germline CDR1 and CDR2 sequences are LGHDT and YNNKEL (reference sequence). Sequenced input: blood. The chain is built from TRBV3-1 and TRBJ1-1; TCRdb proposes TRBD1, but this gene call is untestable without DNA. The origin of this receptor is a human donor with ulcerative colitis or Crohn's disease, or a healthy co-twin of an affected twin (not recorded which). The CDR3: CASSPRGAGTEAFF.